This T cell receptor beta chain was identified in a study of control samples from healthy donors and cancer patients. The germline V and J ends were trimmed by 0 bases and 5 bases, with 12 bases remaining between them. The CDR3 is made up of 14 amino acids. Germline-derived CDR1 and CDR2 are SGDLS and YYNGEE. TCRdb keeps only in-frame clones here, not all; method: immunoSEQ multiplex PCR. The sample yields 45,000 to 60,000 clones, 94% seen once. The chain employs TRBV9 and TRBJ2-7; unclear D gene. Sequences were obtained from blood. The source of this sequence is a man in his thirties or forties in good health. The CDR3 DNA is TGTGCCAGCAGCGTAGAGGCTGAAGCAAACGAGCAGTACTTC. Its translation: CASSVEAEANEQYF.